Following are 32 T cell receptor beta chains from one sample sequenced in a study of T cell repertoires in cytomegalovirus infection (dated by TCRdb to between 2018 and 2021). Sample treatment or condition, as interpreted from the label and publication: in vitro stimulation with specific CMV peptide epitopes to enrich CMV-specific T cells. The antigens for these receptors are not known. Data came from an Illumina HiSeq 1500. The public reads were reprocessed in TCRdb via fastp at Q25 and MiXCR, keeping in-frame beta chains. Each CDR3 protein appears once, grouped with its most common genes and DNA. This sample gives approximately 1,000,000 distinct CDR3 sequences in total; 31% of them show up just once. The ten largest account for over 12% of the sample. The material sequenced was cultured CD8+ T cells from PBMCs, taken from culture after CMV antigen stimulation. The receptor source for this set is a human donor in good health (CMV status not recorded). Some clones in this sample may be carry-over from other donors' samples.

Many counts were recorded for this clonotype. This chain uses TRBV7-2 with TRBJ2-4; D is unclear. The CDR3 covers 11 residues. Germline loops: CDR1 SGHTA, CDR2 FQGNSA. The V end lost 5 bases, the J end lost 8 bases, and 7 bases lay between the germline ends. The CDR3 nucleotides are TGTGCCAGCAGCCACGGTGACATTCAGTACTTC. Its translation: CASSHGDIQYF.

This chain uses TRBV5-1 with TRBJ1-6, with D possibly being TRBD1 (5 bases). V lost 1 base and J 0 bases, leaving 17 bases between the germline ends. Germline loops: CDR1 SGHRS, CDR2 YFSETQ. This CDR3 contains 19 residues. The CDR3 sequence is CASSLHGAVGSSYNSPLHF. Written as DNA, the CDR3 is TGCGCCAGCAGCTTGCACGGGGCCGTAGGGAGCTCCTATAATTCACCCCTCCACTTT.

A remark on this clonotype: Germline is not matched at one junction end, which may reflect a read error. V gene TRBV28 combines with J gene TRBJ2-2, with 12 bases fitting TRBD1. CDR3 length: 15 residues. The germline V gene encodes CDR1 MDHEN and CDR2 SYDVKM. The CDR3 DNA sequence: TGTGCCAACAGTCCCCGGGACAGGGGGCCCGGGGAGCTGTTTTTT. Amino acids: CANSPRDRGPGELFF. Combining the CDR3 with reference TRBV28 and TRBJ2-2 gives the whole variable domain DVKVTQSSRYLVKRTGEKVFLECVQDMDHENMFWYRQDPGLGLRLIYFSYDVKMKEKGDIPEGYSVSREKKERFSLILESASTNQTSMYLCANSPRDRGPGELFFGEGSRLTVL.

The J gene is TRBJ2-3, the V gene TRBV18, with 11 bases that match TRBD1. CDR1 is KGHSH, CDR2 LQKENI, per germline. V lost 4 bases to trimming and J lost 6 bases; unmatched junction nucleotides: 6. The CDR3 has 15 residues. In DNA, the CDR3 is TGTGCCAGCTCACGGACAGGGGGCGCTTTGGATACGCAGTATTTT. The encoded protein is CASSRTGGALDTQYF.

The chain has TRBV12-3 or TRBV12-4 and TRBJ1-6; 7 nucleotides agree with TRBD1. V dropped 4 bases and J dropped 13; count of bases not matched to a gene: 7. The CDR3 consists of 13 residues. The CDR3 coding sequence is TGTGCCAGCAGTTCGGGACAGCCTGCGCCCCTCCACTTT. Protein: CASSSGQPAPLHF.

As regards this clonotype: A much larger clone lies a single base off, so this may be a read error. The genes are TRBV6-2 or TRBV6-3 and TRBJ2-1; D is undetermined. Germline-derived CDR1 and CDR2 are MNHEY and SVGEGT. This CDR3 spans 14 amino acids. V was shortened by 4 bases and J by 0 bases, with 7 bases between the two germline ends. The CDR3 sequence is CASSWNTSYNEQFF. The CDR3 bases are TGTGCCAGCAGTTGGAACACCTCCTACAATGAGCAGTTCTTC.

In this sample, this clonotype turned up many times. The chain recombines TRBV11-3 with TRBJ1-1; 8 nucleotides agree with TRBD1. The germline gives CDR1 SGHNT, CDR2 YENEEA. There are 16 residues in the CDR3. The ends lost 5 bases at V and 0 bases at J; junction bases unmatched: 8. CDR3 DNA sequence: TGTGCCAGCAGCGCGGCCGGGACAGGCCTGAACACTGAAGCTTTCTTT. It yields the protein CASSAAGTGLNTEAFF.

The chain combines TRBV2 with TRBJ1-2; D unclear. CDR3 size: 15 residues. Germline V gene data show CDR1 as SNHLY and CDR2 as FYNNEI. Trimming removed 8 bases at V and 8 bases at J, with 24 bases between. The CDR3 DNA follows: TGTGCCAGCCCCCAAGGGTTAGGCCAGATTGGCGGCTACACCTTC. This translates into CASPQGLGQIGGYTF.

Here the CDR3 reads CASSLSRLAGGQGTDTQYF. The CDR3 nucleotides are TGTGCCAGCAGTTTATCGAGGCTAGCGGGGGGGCAAGGCACAGATACGCAGTATTTT. The chain recombines TRBV27 with TRBJ2-3, with TRBD2 identical over 12 bases. The CDR3 totals 19 residues. The junction had 8 bases not matched to a gene; V was cut back by 0 bases and J by 1 base. Germline assignment: CDR1 MNHEY and CDR2 SMNVEV (reference sequence).

The rearrangement uses TRBV6-2 or TRBV6-3 and TRBJ1-2, with unresolved D. The CDR3 contains 14 residues. The V gene lost 2 bases and the J gene lost 0 bases, with 7 bases spanning the gap. Germline V gene sequence: CDR1 MNHEY, CDR2 SVGEGT. CDR3 DNA: TGTGCCAGCAGTTACGGCTCTACTAACTATGGCTACACCTTC. Translated, it gives CASSYGSTNYGYTF.

The table lists this clonotype with a few counts. This chain joins TRBV11-1 and TRBJ2-5, with D perhaps TRBD1 (6 bases). Germline V gene lookup returns CDR1 SGHAT and CDR2 FQDESV (reference sequence). The CDR3 length is 15 residues. V was shortened by 5 bases and J by 0 bases, with 13 bases between the two germline ends. CDR3: CASSTAGVDQETQYF. CDR3 DNA sequence: TGTGCCAGCAGCACCGCAGGGGTTGACCAAGAGACCCAGTACTTC.

At least ten counts were recorded for this clonotype. The chain uses TRBV7-2 and TRBJ2-3, with unresolved D. Between the trimmed V and J ends, which lost 5 bases and 0 bases, there was a span of 12 bases. This CDR3 contains 15 residues. From germline, CDR1 is SGHTA and CDR2 FQGNSA. Written as DNA, the CDR3 is TGTGCCAGCAGCCCCCTCCTCACTAGCACAGATACGCAGTATTTT. This encodes CASSPLLTSTDTQYF.

This clonotype was observed a handful of times. This chain connects TRBV19 to TRBJ2-1, with D perhaps matching TRBD2 (6 bases). CDR1 and CDR2 (germline): LNHDA, SQIVND (reference sequence). Between the trimmed V and J ends, which lost 8 bases and 7 bases, there was a span of 12 bases. CDR3 size: 12 residues. The DNA of the CDR3 is TGTGCCAGTCTTAGTGGGGGGAATGAGCAGTTCTTC. This sequence encodes CASLSGGNEQFF.

This clonotype was counted between two and nine times. The chain links TRBV7-2 to TRBJ2-1; D uncertain. The germline V gene has CDR1 SGHTA and CDR2 FQGNSA. V shed 0 bases and J shed 12 bases, with 18 bases lying between them. The CDR3 is made up of 15 amino acids. The CDR3 sequence is CASSLARITPWGQFF. Here the CDR3 DNA reads TGTGCCAGCAGCTTAGCGAGGATCACCCCCTGGGGGCAGTTCTTC.

The chain links TRBV28 to TRBJ2-3; D might be TRBD2 (5 bases). Germline V gene lookup returns CDR1 MDHEN and CDR2 SYDVKM. The CDR3 is made up of 12 amino acids. V lost 11 bases, J lost 6 bases, and 15 bases lay in between. The CDR3 sequence: CACGPLWDTQYF. In nucleotides, the CDR3 is TGTGCCTGCGGGCCCCTTTGGGATACGCAGTATTTT.

Here the CDR3 DNA reads TGCGCCAGCAGCCACCTCTCGAATGAGCAGTTCTTC. This translates into CASSHLSNEQFF. The chain has TRBV4-1 and TRBJ2-1; D remains ambiguous. Germline CDR1 and CDR2: MGHRA and YSYEKL. V shed 3 bases and J shed 7 bases, with 7 bases lying between them. The CDR3 spans 12 residues.

Remarks on this clonotype: The germline gene is not matched at one end of the junction; a read error may be the cause. The chain carries TRBV29-1 and TRBJ2-1; D ambiguous. Germline loops: CDR1 SQVTM, CDR2 ANQGSEA. This CDR3 region has 15 residues. CDR3 protein: CSVEGKESSHNEQFF. The CDR3 DNA reads TGCAGCGTTGAGGGCAAGGAAAGCTCCCACAATGAGCAGTTCTTC.

The gene calls are TRBV27 and TRBJ1-6, with D hard to call. The CDR3 has 14 amino acids. V lost 3 bases and J lost 7, with 10 bases in between. CDR1 and CDR2 from the germline V gene are MNHEY and SMNVEV (reference sequence). DNA for the CDR3: TGTGCCAGCAGTTTCGGGGAGTGGAATTCACCCCTCCACTTT. It is translated as CASSFGEWNSPLHF.

V gene TRBV4-1 combines with J gene TRBJ1-1; D is unclear. Between the trimmed V and J ends, which lost 4 bases and 0 bases, there was a span of 12 bases. CDR1 is MGHRA, CDR2 YSYEKL, per germline. The CDR3 is made up of 15 amino acids. CDR3 in DNA: TGCGCCAGCAGCCCTCTCTGGCCAGTGAACACTGAAGCTTTCTTT. As protein: CASSPLWPVNTEAFF.

A note on this clonotype: A much more abundant neighbour one base away suggests this may be a read error. The genes are TRBV19 and TRBJ2-2; no reliable D call. The V gene's germline CDR1 is LNHDA and CDR2 SQIVND (reference sequence). The CDR3 loop spans 12 amino acids. V lost 2 bases to trimming and J lost 7 bases, with 5 bases between them. CDR3 nucleotides: TGTGCCAGTAGTATATCCATCGGGGAGCTGTTTTTT. Its protein product is CASSISIGELFF.

This clonotype has only a few counts. The rearrangement links TRBV7-2 to TRBJ1-1; maybe TRBD1 (6 bases). V gave up 1 base and J gave up 7 bases, with 16 bases separating them. This CDR3 has 15 residues. Germline V gene lookup returns CDR1 SGHTA and CDR2 FQGNSA. The CDR3 region is CASSLEGGGAFEAFF. For the CDR3, the DNA is TGTGCCAGCAGCTTAGAGGGAGGGGGAGCCTTTGAAGCTTTCTTT.

In the case of this clonotype: One base away lies a much larger clone, so this may be a sequencing read error. The rearrangement uses TRBV7-2 and TRBJ2-5, with 8 nucleotides matching TRBD2. Unmatched junction bases numbered 9, after V lost 5 bases and J lost 4 bases. Germline V CDR1 and CDR2: SGHTA, FQGNSA. The CDR3 spans 15 residues. CDR3 loop: CASSTTGGRSETQYF. CDR3 nucleotides: TGTGCCAGCAGCACCACGGGGGGGCGATCAGAGACCCAGTACTTC.

This clonotype has only a few counts. The genes are TRBV7-9 and TRBJ1-5; 8 bases map to TRBD1. V lost 1 base to trimming and J lost 4 bases; unmatched junction nucleotides: 9. Germline V gives CDR1 SEHNR, CDR2 FQNEAQ (reference sequence). This CDR3 comprises 17 residues. The chain's CDR3 is CASSLGDGTGDNQPQHF. The DNA for the CDR3 is TGTGCCAGCAGCTTAGGGGACGGGACAGGCGATAATCAGCCCCAGCATTTT.

This clonotype occurred a few times. The chain recombines TRBV7-9 with TRBJ1-5; D possibly corresponds to TRBD1 (6 bases). Germline V lookup: CDR1 SEHNR, CDR2 FQNEAQ (reference sequence). This CDR3 contains 14 residues. Trimming left V 5 bases short and J 4 bases short, with 12 bases between. CDR3 in DNA: TGTGCCAGCAGCCCCGAGGACAGAAATCAGCCCCAGCATTTT. Residues: CASSPEDRNQPQHF.

The genes are TRBV27 and TRBJ2-7; D is undetermined. The CDR3 contains 17 residues. Between the trimmed V and J ends, which lost 3 bases and 1 base, there was a span of 19 bases. Germline CDR1 reads MNHEY; CDR2 reads SMNVEV (reference sequence). The DNA of the CDR3 is TGTGCCAGCAGTTTCTGGCCTAGGCGGAACATATCCTACGAGCAGTACGTC. Translation: CASSFWPRRNISYEQYV.

This clonotype has a handful of counts. The gene calls are TRBV10-3 and TRBJ2-5; TRBD2 matches 11 bases. After removal of 4 bases from V and 2 bases from J, the junction contained 3 bases not matched to a gene. CDR3 size: 15 residues. The germline gives CDR1 ENHRY, CDR2 SYGVKD. In nucleotides, the CDR3 is TGTGCCATCAGTGGACTAGCGGGGTCACAAGAGACCCAGTACTTC. This translates into CAISGLAGSQETQYF.

This clonotype has at least ten counts. This chain uses TRBV4-1 with TRBJ1-6, with D possibly being TRBD1 (5 bases). The CDR3 runs 13 residues. V lost 3 bases, J lost 8 bases, and 8 bases lay in between. Germline V CDR1 and CDR2: MGHRA, YSYEKL. This chain's CDR3 is CASSQGLDSPLHF. The CDR3, as DNA: TGCGCCAGCAGCCAGGGGCTCGATTCACCCCTCCACTTT.

This rearrangement joins TRBV27 to TRBJ1-2; possible D gene TRBD1, 5 bases. Trimming left V 5 bases short and J 4 bases short, with 17 bases between. Germline V gene lookup returns CDR1 MNHEY and CDR2 SMNVEV (reference sequence). This CDR3 comprises 15 residues. CDR3 DNA: TGTGCCAGCAGTGGGAGGGGCGTAGCCACCTATGGCTACACCTTC. Translated: CASSGRGVATYGYTF.

The V and J genes are TRBV4-1 and TRBJ1-6, with D perhaps matching TRBD1 (5 bases). V was shortened by 10 bases and J by 6 bases, with 16 bases between the two germline ends. Germline CDR1 MGHRA, CDR2 YSYEKL. The CDR3 covers 14 residues. CDR3 DNA sequence: TGCGCCACCTCAAGGGGAGGCGGTAATTCACCCCTCCACTTT. Protein sequence: CATSRGGGNSPLHF.

This clonotype has just a few counts. V usage is TRBV4-1 and J usage is TRBJ1-5; D perhaps matches TRBD1 (5 bases). The CDR3 sequence is 18 residues long. V was pared by 0 bases and J by 0 bases, with 15 bases between. Germline CDR1 is MGHRA and CDR2 is YSYEKL. CDR3 amino acids: CASSQEARTYYSNQPQHF. The CDR3 nucleotides read TGCGCCAGCAGCCAAGAGGCCAGGACATATTATAGCAATCAGCCCCAGCATTTT.

This clonotype has more than one count but fewer than ten. The genes are TRBV7-9 and TRBJ1-1, with D perhaps TRBD1 (5 bases). The V gene's germline CDR1 is SEHNR and CDR2 FQNEAQ (reference sequence). This CDR3 contains 16 residues. Trimming removed 4 bases from V and 1 base from J, with 16 bases in between. DNA for the CDR3: TGTGCCAGCAGCTCCCCTGTGACAGTCTCGAACACTGAAGCTTTCTTT. Translated: CASSSPVTVSNTEAFF.

The chain has TRBV7-8 and TRBJ1-5; the match to TRBD1 covers 7 bases. The germline gives CDR1 SGHVS, CDR2 FQNEAQ. V gave up 5 bases and J gave up 0 bases; unmatched junction bases: 7. The CDR3 is made up of 16 amino acids. CDR3 DNA sequence: TGTGCCAGCAGCGAAGGACAGGACCATAGCAATCAGCCCCAGCATTTT. Translated: CASSEGQDHSNQPQHF.